This T cell receptor beta chain was observed in a study of PD-L1 blockade in urothelial cancer. As for the study in general: Researchers looked at the blood 3 weeks (second dose) and 6 weeks after treatment began. Points from the study as a whole: Sub-median blood TCR clonality before treatment predicted longer survival.

The table came from immunoSEQ multiplex PCR; TCRdb's copy has only in-frame clones and leaves some out. The sample includes 120,000 or so clones, roughly 82% seen only once; the top ten take 2.4%. A note on this clone: The antigen remains undetermined. The same CDR3 is also encoded by other DNA sequences in this sample.

The CDR3 sequence is 15 residues long. Trimming left V 1 base short and J 2 bases short, with 6 bases between. Looked up from germline, CDR1 is MDHEN and CDR2 is SYDVKM. As for time point: peripheral blood 6 weeks after treatment start. Material: PBMCs, obtained around atezolizumab (anti-PD-L1) treatment. This clonotype was obtained from a man in his fifties or sixties with urothelial cancer. The chain links TRBV28 to TRBJ2-6; D uncertain. Here the CDR3 DNA reads TGTGCCAGCAGTTTATCGGGTACTGGGGCCAACGTCCTGACTTTC. It yields the protein CASSLSGTGANVLTF.